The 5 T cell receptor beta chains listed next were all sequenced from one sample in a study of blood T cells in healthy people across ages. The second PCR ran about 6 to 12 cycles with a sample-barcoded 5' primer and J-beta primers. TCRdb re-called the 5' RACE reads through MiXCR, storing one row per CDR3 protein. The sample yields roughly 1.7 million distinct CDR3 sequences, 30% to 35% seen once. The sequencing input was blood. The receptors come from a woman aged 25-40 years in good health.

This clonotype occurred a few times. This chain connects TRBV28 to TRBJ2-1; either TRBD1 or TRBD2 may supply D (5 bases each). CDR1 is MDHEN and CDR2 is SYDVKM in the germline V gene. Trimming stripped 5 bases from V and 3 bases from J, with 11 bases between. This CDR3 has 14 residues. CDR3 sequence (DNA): TGTGCCAGCAGTATCGAGGGGAGCTACAATGAGCAGTTCTTC. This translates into CASSIEGSYNEQFF.

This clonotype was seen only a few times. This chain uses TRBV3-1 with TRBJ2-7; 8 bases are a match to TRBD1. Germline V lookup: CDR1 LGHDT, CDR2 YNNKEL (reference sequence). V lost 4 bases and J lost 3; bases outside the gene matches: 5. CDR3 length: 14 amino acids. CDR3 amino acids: CASSLQTGDYEQYF. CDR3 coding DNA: TGTGCCAGCAGCCTTCAGACAGGGGACTACGAGCAGTACTTC.

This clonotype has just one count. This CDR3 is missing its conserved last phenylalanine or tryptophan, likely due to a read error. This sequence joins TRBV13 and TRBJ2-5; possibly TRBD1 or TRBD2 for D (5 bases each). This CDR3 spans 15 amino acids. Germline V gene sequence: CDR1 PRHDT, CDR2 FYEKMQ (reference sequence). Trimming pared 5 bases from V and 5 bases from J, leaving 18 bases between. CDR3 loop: CASSSGTAVGETQYS. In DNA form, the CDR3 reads TGTGCCAGCAGCAGTGGGACGGCGGTGGGTGAGACCCAGTACTCC.

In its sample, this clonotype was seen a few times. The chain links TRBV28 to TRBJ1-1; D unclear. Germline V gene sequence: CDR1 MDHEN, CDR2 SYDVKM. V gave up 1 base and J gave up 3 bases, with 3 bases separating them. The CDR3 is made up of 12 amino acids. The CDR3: CASSLLYTEAFF. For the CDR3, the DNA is TGTGCCAGCAGTTTATTGTACACTGAAGCTTTCTTT.

CDR3 in DNA: TGTGCCAGCAAACCTGGACAGGGAAACACCGGGGAGCTGTTTTTT. It is translated as CASKPGQGNTGELFF. The chain has TRBV10-3 and TRBJ2-2, with TRBD1 matching over 8 bases. Germline V gene lookup returns CDR1 ENHRY and CDR2 SYGVKD. J was trimmed by 2 bases and V by 10 bases; bases with no gene match: 9. The CDR3 totals 15 residues.